A single sample is the source of the 25 T cell receptor beta chains below, sequenced in a study of OX40 agonist ivuxolimab in advanced cancers. TCRdb's table, derived via immunoSEQ multiplex PCR, lists solely in-frame clones and lacks some. The data contain more than 7,500 clones, about 85% of them seen just once; the ten biggest clones take up about 16%. The sequenced sample was CD4+ or CD8+ T cells sorted from blood, obtained in a trial of the OX40 agonist ivuxolimab. The receptors were sampled from an adult with an advanced solid tumor such as melanoma, head and neck, liver or kidney cancer.

The V call is TRBV11-2, the J call TRBJ1-6; D not resolved. Trimming left V 0 bases short and J 5 bases short, with 8 bases between. This CDR3 has 15 residues. Germline V gene sequence: CDR1 SGHAT, CDR2 FQNNGV. CDR3 nucleotide sequence: TGTGCCAGCAGCTTAGAGGGGAGAAATAATTCACCCCTCCACTTT. Protein sequence: CASSLEGRNNSPLHF.

V is TRBV9 and J is TRBJ1-1; TRBD1 matches 11 bases. The junction had 0 bases not matched to a gene; V was cut back by 3 bases and J by 11 bases. CDR1 SGDLS and CDR2 YYNGEE come from the germline V gene. The CDR3 is made up of 11 amino acids. The CDR3: CASSGDRGAFF. The CDR3 nucleotides are TGTGCCAGCAGCGGGGACAGGGGGGCTTTCTTT.

Concerning this clone itself: At one of its ends the junction is not consistent with the germline gene, which may arise from a read error. The chain couples TRBV5-4 to TRBJ1-2, with D perhaps TRBD1 (6 bases). Germline V lookup: CDR1 SGHNT, CDR2 YYREEE (reference sequence). CDR3 length: 15 residues. In nucleotides, the CDR3 is TGCGCCAGCAGCCACCTCGGGACACCTTTTGATGGCTACACCTTC. It specifies CASSHLGTPFDGYTF.

As regards this clone: A junction end diverges from the germline sequence, so it may reflect a read error. The chain links TRBV2 to TRBJ2-5, with TRBD2 identical over 7 bases. There are 13 residues in the CDR3. Germline lookup yields CDR1 SNHLY and CDR2 FYNNEI. The CDR3 nucleotides are TGTGCCAGCAGGGAAGTGGGGGGGGAGACCCAGTACTTC. Protein sequence: CASREVGGETQYF.

This chain joins TRBV6-4 and TRBJ2-2, with no clear D. The CDR3 has 13 residues. V lost 8 bases to trimming and J lost 0 bases, with 7 bases between them. Per germline, CDR1 MRHNA and CDR2 SNTAGT. CDR3 loop: CASLEPNTGELFF. The CDR3, as DNA: TGTGCCAGCCTAGAACCGAACACCGGGGAGCTGTTTTTT.

The V and J genes are TRBV5-6 and TRBJ1-5; no reliable D call. Trimming removed 6 bases at V and 4 bases at J, with 8 bases between. The germline gives CDR1 SGHDT, CDR2 YYEEEE. The CDR3 length is 12 residues. The CDR3 reads CASNSGNQPQHF. The CDR3 nucleotides read TGTGCCAGCAACTCGGGGAATCAGCCCCAGCATTTT. Variable domain in full (rest from reference TRBV5-6 and TRBJ1-5): DAGVTQSPTHLIKTRGQQVTLRCSPKSGHDTVSWYQQALGQGPQFIFQYYEEEERQRGNFPDRFSGHQFPNYSSELNVNALLLGDSALYLCASNSGNQPQHFGDGTRLSIL.

The CDR3 region is CASSGDRDYSYEQYF. Written as DNA, the CDR3 is TGTGCCAGCAGCGGGGACAGGGATTACTCCTACGAGCAGTACTTC. The J gene is TRBJ2-7, the V gene TRBV7-9; TRBD1 aligns across 9 bases. V lost 5 bases to trimming and J lost 0 bases; unmatched junction nucleotides: 5. The CDR3 sequence is 15 residues long. Germline loops: CDR1 SEHNR, CDR2 FQNEAQ (reference sequence).

This clone is a singleton in its sample. The CDR3 loop reads CASSLGPGAGDNEQFF. The CDR3 bases are TGTGCCAGCAGCTTAGGACCGGGGGCAGGTGACAATGAGCAGTTCTTC. V gene TRBV7-2 combines with J gene TRBJ2-1; D is perhaps TRBD1 or TRBD2 (6 bases each). The germline CDR1 and CDR2 sequences are SGHTA and FQGNSA. V was cut by 1 base and J by 5 bases, with 15 bases left in between. The CDR3 runs to 16 residues. Full variable domain (remainder filled in from reference TRBV7-2 and TRBJ2-1): GAGVSQSPSNKVTEKGKDVELRCDPISGHTALYWYRQSLGQGLEFLIYFQGNSAPDKSGLPSDRFSAERTGGSVSTLTIQRTQQEDSAVYLCASSLGPGAGDNEQFFGPGTRLTVL.

The gene calls are TRBV7-9 and TRBJ2-7; weak D call: TRBD2 (6 bases). This CDR3 has 15 amino acids. The germline CDR1 and CDR2 sequences are SEHNR and FQNEAQ (reference sequence). The V end lost 8 bases, the J end lost 2 bases, and 19 bases lay between the germline ends. The CDR3 spells CASAGVGDFTYEQYF. CDR3 DNA sequence: TGTGCCAGCGCCGGGGTAGGGGACTTTACCTACGAGCAGTACTTC.

This rearrangement joins TRBV7-9 to TRBJ1-1; D gene ambiguous. CDR1 is SEHNR and CDR2 is FQNEAQ in the germline V gene (reference sequence). This CDR3 is built from 12 residues. V lost 3 bases, J lost 2 bases, and 4 bases lay in between. The CDR3 protein is CASSFANTEAFF. As DNA, the CDR3 is TGTGCCAGCAGCTTCGCAAACACTGAAGCTTTCTTT.

The count of this clone is one. This chain uses TRBV4-1 with TRBJ1-6; D gene ambiguous. The V gene's germline CDR1 is MGHRA and CDR2 YSYEKL. Between the trimmed V and J ends, which lost 5 bases and 0 bases, there was a span of 11 bases. CDR3 length equals 16 residues. The CDR3 DNA is TGCGCCAGCAGCTTAAGACCCAGCTCCTATAATTCACCCCTCCACTTT. Its protein product is CASSLRPSSYNSPLHF.

V is TRBV4-1 and J is TRBJ2-1; D is unresolved. CDR1 and CDR2 from the germline V gene are MGHRA and YSYEKL. The CDR3 is 14 amino acids. V was pared by 0 bases and J by 3 bases, with 6 bases between. CDR3 amino acids: CASSQDGVYNEQFF. The CDR3 DNA reads as TGCGCCAGCAGCCAAGATGGAGTCTACAATGAGCAGTTCTTC.

The chain carries TRBV19 and TRBJ2-3, with D uncertain. The V end lost 0 bases, the J end lost 2 bases, and 12 bases lay between the germline ends. Germline CDR1 reads LNHDA; CDR2 reads SQIVND (reference sequence). This CDR3 is 16 amino acids long. The CDR3 nucleotides are TGTGCCAGTAGTATAGAGGGCGGACCCTTCACAGATACGCAGTATTTT. Translation gives CASSIEGGPFTDTQYF.

The genes are TRBV25-1 and TRBJ2-7; D uncertain. Germline V gene lookup returns CDR1 MGHDK and CDR2 SYGVNS. Trimming removed 11 bases from V and 6 bases from J, with 14 bases in between. The CDR3 sequence is 11 residues long. The CDR3 region is CAVSYSAEQYF. The CDR3 region has the DNA TGTGCCGTCTCTTATTCTGCCGAGCAGTACTTC.

The V and J genes are TRBV6-4 and TRBJ1-6; D ambiguous. The CDR3 extends over 15 amino acids. The germline gives CDR1 MRHNA, CDR2 SNTAGT. The V and J ends lost 3 bases and 1 base respectively, with 7 bases between them. CDR3 sequence: CASSDGRSYNSPLHF. CDR3 coding DNA: TGTGCCAGCAGTGATGGGAGATCCTATAATTCACCCCTCCACTTT.

The chain has TRBV5-1 and TRBJ2-2; D might be TRBD2 (6 bases). The CDR3 length is 15 residues. The V gene's germline CDR1 is SGHRS and CDR2 YFSETQ. The germline V and J ends were trimmed by 4 bases and 1 base, with 11 bases remaining between them. CDR3 region: CASSPEGRNTGELFF. CDR3 nucleotide sequence: TGCGCCAGCAGCCCGGAGGGACGGAACACCGGGGAGCTGTTTTTT.

This clone was observed a single time. The rearrangement links TRBV4-3 to TRBJ1-1; perhaps TRBD1 as D (5 bases). Germline V CDR1 and CDR2: LGHNA, YSLEER. The CDR3 is 15 amino acids. Trimming took off 0 bases at V and 7 bases at J, with 15 bases between the two ends. In DNA, the CDR3 is TGCGCCAGCAGCCAAGAGTACGGGGGTTTTTTTGAAGCTTTCTTT. Amino acids: CASSQEYGGFFEAFF.

The chain links TRBV21-1 to TRBJ1-1. TRBV21-1 is a pseudogene segment. The CDR3 is 11 residues long. The CDR3 sequence: CASSHRTEAFF. The DNA of the CDR3 is TGTGCCAGCAGCCATCGCACTGAAGCTTTCTTT.

This chain connects TRBV27 to TRBJ2-2; D ambiguous. Germline V gives CDR1 MNHEY, CDR2 SMNVEV (reference sequence). V dropped 7 bases and J dropped 5 bases, with 14 bases sitting between them. The CDR3 contains 14 residues. The CDR3 DNA reads as TGTGCCAGCACCCTTATCGCCGGAACCGGGGAGCTGTTTTTT. Translating gives CASTLIAGTGELFF.

This rearrangement joins TRBV9 to TRBJ2-5; 8 bases agree with TRBD1. The V segment lost 1 base and the J segment 5 bases; nucleotides outside the gene matches: 7. CDR1 is SGDLS, CDR2 YYNGEE, per germline. The CDR3 covers 15 residues. The CDR3 sequence is CASSVTSGGLETQYF. Written as DNA, the CDR3 is TGTGCCAGCAGCGTAACCTCAGGGGGCCTGGAGACCCAGTACTTC. Full variable domain (outside the CDR3, taken from reference TRBV9 and TRBJ2-5): DSGVTQTPKHLITATGQRVTLRCSPRSGDLSVYWYQQSLDQGLQFLIQYYNGEERAKGNILERFSAQQFPDLHSELNLSSLELGDSALYFCASSVTSGGLETQYFGPGTRLLVL.

V gene TRBV7-9 combines with J gene TRBJ2-6; D gene ambiguous. Germline V lookup: CDR1 SEHNR, CDR2 FQNEAQ (reference sequence). The V end lost 5 bases, the J end lost 4 bases, and 6 bases lay between the germline ends. The CDR3 extends over 13 amino acids. The chain's CDR3 is CASSPAGANVLTF. Written as DNA, the CDR3 is TGTGCCAGCAGCCCGGCAGGGGCCAACGTCCTGACTTTC.

J is TRBJ2-1 and V is TRBV7-2; TRBD2 matches 10 bases. The germline CDR1 and CDR2 sequences are SGHTA and FQGNSA. V was pared by 1 base and J by 2 bases, with 5 bases of the junction left unmatched. The CDR3 sequence is 17 residues long. CDR3 nucleotides: TGTGCCAGCAGCTTAGACAGCGGGGGGGCCCCCTACAATGAGCAGTTCTTC. Its protein product is CASSLDSGGAPYNEQFF. Full variable domain (remainder filled in from reference TRBV7-2 and TRBJ2-1): GAGVSQSPSNKVTEKGKDVELRCDPISGHTALYWYRQSLGQGLEFLIYFQGNSAPDKSGLPSDRFSAERTGGSVSTLTIQRTQQEDSAVYLCASSLDSGGAPYNEQFFGPGTRLTVL.

Only one count was recorded for this clone. The gene calls are TRBV27 and TRBJ2-7; tentatively, D is TRBD1 (6 bases). Trimming left V 5 bases short and J 5 bases short, with 10 bases between. The CDR3 runs to 12 residues. Germline V gene sequence: CDR1 MNHEY, CDR2 SMNVEV (reference sequence). CDR3 loop: CASSVTGNEQYF. The CDR3 nucleotides read TGTGCCAGCAGTGTTACAGGGAACGAGCAGTACTTC.

This chain links TRBV6-6 with TRBJ2-1, with TRBD2 matching over 7 bases. This CDR3 contains 11 residues. Per germline, CDR1 MNHNY and CDR2 SVGAGI (reference sequence). The trim removed 8 bases at V and 9 bases at J, leaving 4 bases unmatched. This CDR3 is CASGGGTEQFF. In DNA form, the CDR3 reads TGTGCCAGCGGGGGGGGGACTGAGCAGTTCTTC.

V usage is TRBV19 and J usage is TRBJ2-3; D ambiguous. Germline V lookup: CDR1 LNHDA, CDR2 SQIVND (reference sequence). The CDR3 is made up of 13 amino acids. The ends were cut back, 4 bases at V and 6 bases at J, with 11 bases in the middle. In DNA, the CDR3 is TGTGCCAGTAGTACCTTTTCAGCGGATACGCAGTATTTT. This sequence encodes CASSTFSADTQYF.